These 27 T cell receptor beta chains were sequenced from one sample in a study of shared clonotypes between healthy human individuals. Assay: immunoSEQ multiplex PCR; the TCRdb copy retains only in-frame clones and omits some. The sample shows some 530,000 clones, 81% of them seen only once. Sequenced sample: PBMCs. These receptors all come from a woman aged 35 to 49 in good health. Some clones in this sample may be carry-over from other donors' samples.

The chain has TRBV27 and TRBJ1-4, with no clear D. V was trimmed by 4 bases and J by 2 bases, leaving 11 bases between them. The CDR3 has 15 amino acids. Germline V gene lookup returns CDR1 MNHEY and CDR2 SMNVEV (reference sequence). CDR3 nucleotide sequence: TGTGCCAGCAGTTCGACCCCTCGGACTAATGAAAAACTGTTTTTT. Its translation: CASSSTPRTNEKLFF.

As to this clone: A far larger clone is only one base removed, so a read error is likely. Here the CDR3 reads CASSLGRLSNQPQYF. The CDR3 DNA sequence: TGTGCCAGCAGTTTAGGCAGGCTTAGCAATCAGCCCCAGTATTTT. The chain joins TRBV28 to TRBJ1-5; no firm D call. The end of the DNA fits TRBJ2-3 better, so the J call may be wrong. The length of the CDR3 is 15 residues. The V gene's germline CDR1 is MDHEN and CDR2 SYDVKM.

Of note for this clone: Its ends do not fully match the called genes, so a read error is possible. The V and J genes are TRBV28 and TRBJ2-3, with D unresolved. The V gene's germline CDR1 is MDHEN and CDR2 SYDVKM. The CDR3 is made up of 13 amino acids. CDR3 amino acids: CASSLVSTYTQYF. CDR3 DNA: TGTGCCAGCAGTTTAGTTTCCACATATACGCAGTATTTT.

The CDR3 DNA reads TGTGCCAGCAGTTTCCGACAGGGGGTCCCTGTTGGCAATGAGCAGTTCTTC. Its protein product is CASSFRQGVPVGNEQFF. The chain carries TRBV27 and TRBJ2-1, with 9 bases aligning to TRBD1. The length of the CDR3 is 17 residues. Germline V gene data show CDR1 as MNHEY and CDR2 as SMNVEV (reference sequence). V shed 3 bases, J shed 6 bases, and the junction held 12 bases outside the gene matches.

Remarks on this clone: The junction and the germline gene differ at one end; a read error may be behind it. The gene calls are TRBV2 and TRBJ2-7; 7 bases are shared with TRBD2. Germline CDR1 and CDR2: SNHLY and FYNNEI. This CDR3 region has 15 residues. CDR3 DNA sequence: TGTGCCAGCAGCGAAGGGAGGGCGAACTACTACGAGCAGTACTTC. The encoded protein is CASSEGRANYYEQYF.

The chain employs TRBV7-6 and TRBJ2-5, with D perhaps matching TRBD2 (6 bases). CDR1 is SGHVS, CDR2 FNYEAQ, per germline. V lost 0 bases, J lost 5 bases, and 10 bases lay in between. This CDR3 spans 14 amino acids. The CDR3 is CASSLAGGTETQYF. CDR3 bases: TGTGCCAGCAGCTTAGCGGGAGGAACGGAGACCCAGTACTTC.

The CDR3 sequence is CASRAQGLAGNTIYF. Written as DNA, the CDR3 is TGTGCCAGCAGAGCTCAGGGCTTAGCTGGAAACACCATATATTTT. The J gene is TRBJ1-3, the V gene TRBV27, with a possible D match to TRBD1 (5 bases). CDR1 MNHEY and CDR2 SMNVEV come from the germline V gene (reference sequence). This CDR3 spans 15 amino acids. V was trimmed by 6 bases and J by 2 bases, leaving 14 bases between them.

As DNA, the CDR3 is TGTGCCAGCAGCCAAGAGTTTGCTAGCGGATACGAGCAGTACTTC. It yields the protein CASSQEFASGYEQYF. The chain carries TRBV4-2 and TRBJ2-7, with 7 bases matching TRBD2. V shed 0 bases, J shed 4 bases, and the junction held 6 bases outside the gene matches. Germline V gene lookup returns CDR1 LGHNA and CDR2 YNFKEQ. This CDR3 region has 15 residues.

J is TRBJ2-2 and V is TRBV30; the D is unclear. CDR3 length: 17 amino acids. Germline-derived CDR1 and CDR2 are GTSNPN and SVGIG (reference sequence). Trimming pared 3 bases from V and 1 base from J, leaving 18 bases between. The CDR3 DNA reads TGTGCCTGGAGGGCTGGCCAACTGCTTAGGAACACCGGGGAGCTGTTTTTT. This sequence encodes CAWRAGQLLRNTGELFF.

V and J are TRBV18 and TRBJ2-1; possibly TRBD1 for D (6 bases). Germline CDR1 reads KGHSH; CDR2 reads LQKENI. CDR3 size: 15 residues. Trimming took 0 bases from V and 6 from J, leaving 12 bases between them. The CDR3 coding sequence is TGTGCCAGCTCACCACCGGGGAGAGGGGGCAATGAGCAGTTCTTC. It specifies CASSPPGRGGNEQFF.

This rearrangement joins TRBV19 to TRBJ1-5; D not resolved. Trimming shortened V by 9 bases and J by 2 bases, and 14 bases separated the two germline ends. Looked up from germline, CDR1 is LNHDA and CDR2 is SQIVND (reference sequence). The CDR3 has 14 residues. CDR3 bases: TGTGCCAGCCCCAGACTGGAGGGCAATCAGCCCCAGCATTTT. This encodes CASPRLEGNQPQHF.

The chain uses TRBV2 and TRBJ1-3, with D unclear. This CDR3 region has 16 residues. With 5 bases removed from V and 1 base from J, the gap between germline ends came to 15 bases. From germline, CDR1 is SNHLY and CDR2 FYNNEI. For the CDR3, the DNA is TGTGCCAGCAGTTGGGCCCGCTCAATATCTGGAAACACCATATATTTT. Its protein product is CASSWARSISGNTIYF.

The chain joins TRBV15 to TRBJ1-6; D not certain. CDR1 and CDR2 (germline): LNHNV, YYDKDF (reference sequence). V was pared by 1 base and J by 8 bases, with 6 bases between. The CDR3 totals 13 residues. DNA for the CDR3: TGTGCCACCAGCAGAGGGTTCGATTCACCCCTCCACTTT. This codes for CATSRGFDSPLHF.

The chain recombines TRBV5-8 with TRBJ2-7; 9 bases fit TRBD2. CDR3 length: 15 residues. Germline V CDR1 and CDR2: SGHTS, YDEGEE. The J segment lost 1 base and the V segment lost 2 bases, leaving 4 bases of the junction unmatched. In DNA, the CDR3 is TGTGCCAGCAGCTTCGGGCTAGCGGGGTCCTACGAGCAGTACTTC. Protein sequence: CASSFGLAGSYEQYF.

As for this clone: It is likely a read error: a sequence one base away is far more abundant. The chain combines TRBV5-1 with TRBJ2-7; possibly TRBD1 for D (5 bases). Germline CDR1 SGHRS, CDR2 YFSETQ. The CDR3 contains 14 residues. CDR3 protein: CASGFQGGSYEQYF. CDR3 nucleotides: TGCGCCAGCGGCTTCCAGGGCGGCTCCTACGAGCAGTACTTC.

This sequence joins TRBV11-2 and TRBJ2-7, with D hard to call. Deletions cut 2 bases from V and 2 bases from J, with 7 bases between. The CDR3 contains 13 residues. Germline assignment: CDR1 SGHAT and CDR2 FQNNGV. The CDR3 sequence is CASSLSPPYEQYF. The CDR3 region has the DNA TGTGCCAGCAGCTTAAGCCCCCCCTACGAGCAGTACTTC.

Concerning this clone: One end of the junction is discordant with germline, which a read error may explain. This sequence joins TRBV7-3 and TRBJ1-1; D uncertain. This CDR3 has 13 amino acids. CDR1 SGHTA and CDR2 FQGTGA come from the germline V gene. The CDR3 nucleotides are TGTGCCAGCAGCTTTGGGGTGAACACTGAAACTTTCTTT. As protein: CASSFGVNTETFF.

This clone was detected only once. The same CDR3 can be traced to other DNA sequences in this sample. The chain has TRBV30 and TRBJ1-1; TRBD1 might be the D (6 bases). This CDR3 contains 14 residues. CDR1 is GTSNPN, CDR2 SVGIG, per germline (reference sequence). V was pared by 4 bases and J by 0 bases, with 12 bases between. Here the CDR3 DNA reads TGTGCCTGGAAGGCGGGACATCTGAACACTGAAGCTTTCTTT. It codes for CAWKAGHLNTEAFF. The whole variable domain, remainder taken from reference TRBV30 and TRBJ1-1, is SQTIHQWPATLVQPVGSPLSLECTVEGTSNPNLYWYRQAAGRGLQLLFYSVGIGQISSEVPQNLSASRPQDRQFILSSKKLLLSDSGFYLCAWKAGHLNTEAFFGQGTRLTVV.

This clone was seen a few times. The rearrangement links TRBV18 to TRBJ2-1; weak D call: TRBD1 (6 bases). Germline-derived CDR1 and CDR2 are KGHSH and LQKENI. The CDR3 is 15 residues long. Trimming stripped 4 bases from V and 5 bases from J, with 15 bases between. In DNA, the CDR3 is TGTGCCAGCTCACAAACATACACAGGGAACAATGAGCAGTTCTTC. This sequence encodes CASSQTYTGNNEQFF.

Concerning this clone: It differs at one base from a far larger clone, so likely a read error. The genes are TRBV7-3 and TRBJ2-2, with a tentative D call TRBD1 (5 bases). Germline V gives CDR1 SGHTA, CDR2 FQGTGA. The CDR3 consists of 14 residues. Trimming left V 4 bases short and J 1 base short, with 7 bases between. The CDR3 loop is CASSSTVNTGELFF. DNA of the CDR3: TGTGCCAGCAGCTCGACAGTGAACACCGGGGAGCTGTTTTTT.

The chain has TRBV29-1 and TRBJ2-1; TRBD2 matches at 10 bases. The CDR3 consists of 17 residues. Germline V CDR1 and CDR2: SQVTM, ANQGSEA. V dropped 1 base and J dropped 2; count of bases not matched to a gene: 8. The CDR3: CSVEGGPGTSAYNEQFF. The CDR3 nucleotides are TGCAGCGTTGAAGGGGGACCCGGGACTAGCGCCTACAATGAGCAGTTCTTC.

On this clone: The junction does not match germline at one end; this may be a read error. CDR3 sequence: CASSRTPHSYEQYF. CDR3 DNA: TGCGCCAGCAGCAGGACTCCGCATTCCTACGAGCAGTACTTC. J is TRBJ2-5 and V is TRBV7-8; a weak D match, TRBD2 (5 bases). Gene TRBJ2-7 matches the end of the DNA better, so the J call may be wrong. Per germline, CDR1 SGHVS and CDR2 FQNEAQ. The CDR3 extends over 14 amino acids.

In DNA, the CDR3 is TGTGCCAGCAGTCCCCCGGGACAGGGTCCCAATGAGCAGTTCTTC. It yields the protein CASSPPGQGPNEQFF. This chain links TRBV28 with TRBJ2-1; 9 positions match TRBD1. Germline CDR1 reads MDHEN; CDR2 reads SYDVKM. The J segment lost 6 bases and the V segment lost 5 bases, leaving 8 bases of the junction unmatched. CDR3 length: 15 amino acids.

V and J are TRBV15 and TRBJ2-7, with 9 bases identical to TRBD1. The CDR3 is 16 amino acids. Per germline, CDR1 LNHNV and CDR2 YYDKDF (reference sequence). The J segment lost 2 bases and the V segment lost 5 bases, leaving 10 bases of the junction unmatched. The DNA of the CDR3 is TGTGCCACCAGCTCCCTACCCGGACAGGGGACCTACGAGCAGTACTTC. It translates to CATSSLPGQGTYEQYF.

About this clone itself: This sequence is one base from a far larger clone and is likely a read error. The chain is built from TRBV29-1 and TRBJ2-7; 8 nucleotides align to TRBD2. The CDR3 totals 13 residues. CDR1 SQVTM and CDR2 ANQGSEA come from the germline V gene. CDR3 sequence reads: CSVEVSGTYGQYF. The CDR3 DNA reads as TGCAGCGTTGAAGTTAGCGGGACCTACGGGCAGTACTTC.

This clone appeared a few times. This chain joins TRBV18 and TRBJ2-5, with 10 bases fitting TRBD1. Near its end, the DNA agrees better with TRBJ2-7, so the J call may be wrong. There are 15 residues in the CDR3. Germline lookup yields CDR1 KGHSH and CDR2 LQKENI. The CDR3 is CASSQGQGTYYEQYF. The CDR3 nucleotides read TGTGCCAGCTCACAGGGACAGGGGACTTACTACGAGCAGTACTTC.

This clone was recorded only once. This chain links TRBV11-3 with TRBJ1-5; D is unclear. In germline, CDR1 is SGHNT, CDR2 YENEEA. The CDR3 runs 13 residues. V was cut by 8 bases and J by 4 bases, with 12 bases left in between. The CDR3 region is CASQDRVNQPQHF. In DNA, the CDR3 is TGTGCCAGCCAGGACCGCGTGAATCAGCCCCAGCATTTT.